Included here is one T cell receptor beta chain sequence, with context. The sample comes from a study of control samples from healthy donors and cancer patients. CDR1 MGHRA and CDR2 YSYEKL come from the germline V gene. V lost 3 bases and J 2 bases, leaving 11 bases between the germline ends. The length of the CDR3 is 15 residues. Using immunoSEQ multiplex PCR, the repertoire was profiled, and TCRdb retains in-frame clones only, with some absent. There are about 120,000 clones in the sample; over 90% occur only once, and roughly 2.5% lies in the top ten. The clonotype was recovered from a man aged 25-40 years in good health. The chain joins TRBV4-1 to TRBJ1-5, with TRBD1 as a possible D gene (5 bases). Sequences were obtained from blood. The CDR3 here is CASSHGALGNQPQHF. The CDR3, as DNA: TGCGCCAGCAGCCACGGGGCATTGGGCAATCAGCCCCAGCATTTT.